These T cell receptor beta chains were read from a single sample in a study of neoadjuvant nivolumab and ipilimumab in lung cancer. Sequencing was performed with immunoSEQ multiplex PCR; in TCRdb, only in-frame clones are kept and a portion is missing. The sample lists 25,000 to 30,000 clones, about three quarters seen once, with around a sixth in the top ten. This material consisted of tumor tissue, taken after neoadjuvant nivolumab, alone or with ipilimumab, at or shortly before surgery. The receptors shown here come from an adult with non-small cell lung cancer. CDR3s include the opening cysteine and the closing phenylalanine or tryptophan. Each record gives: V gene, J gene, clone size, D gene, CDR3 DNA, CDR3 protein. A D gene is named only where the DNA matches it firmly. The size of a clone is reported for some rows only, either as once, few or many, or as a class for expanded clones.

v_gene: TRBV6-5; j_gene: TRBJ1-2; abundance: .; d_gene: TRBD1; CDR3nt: TGTGCCAGCAGTCTGGGGACAGGCTATGGCTACACCTTC; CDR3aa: CASSLGTGYGYTF
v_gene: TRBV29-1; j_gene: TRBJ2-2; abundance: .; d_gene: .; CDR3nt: TGCAGCGTTAGATTGGGGTGGGACACCGGGGAGCTGTTTTTT; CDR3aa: CSVRLGWDTGELFF
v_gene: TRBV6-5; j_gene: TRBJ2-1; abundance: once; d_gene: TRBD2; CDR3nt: TGTGCCAGCAGTTACGCTAGCGGGGGGGTTGATGAGCAGTTCTTC; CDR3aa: CASSYASGGVDEQFF
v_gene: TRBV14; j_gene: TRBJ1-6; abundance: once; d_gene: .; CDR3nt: TGTGCCAGCAGCCTCGGGGTTGGCAATTCACCCCTCCACTTT; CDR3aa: CASSLGVGNSPLHF
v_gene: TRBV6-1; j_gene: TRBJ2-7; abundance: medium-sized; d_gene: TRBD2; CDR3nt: TGTGCCAGCAGTGAAGAATTGAGCGGGGGGGACACCTACGAGCAGTACTTC; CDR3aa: CASSEELSGGDTYEQYF
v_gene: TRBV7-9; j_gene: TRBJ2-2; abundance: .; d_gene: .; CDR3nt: TGTGCCAGCAGCCTACTGTCTCGGACCGGGGAGCTGTTTTTT; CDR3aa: CASSLLSRTGELFF
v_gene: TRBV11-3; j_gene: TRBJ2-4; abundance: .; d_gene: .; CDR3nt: TGTGCCAGCAGCTTAGTCGGCCCACTAGCCAAAAACATTCAGTACTTC; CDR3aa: CASSLVGPLAKNIQYF
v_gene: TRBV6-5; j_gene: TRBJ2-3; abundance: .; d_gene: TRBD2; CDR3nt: TGTGCCAGCAGTCTACGGGGGGAAGGGACAGATACGCAGTATTTT; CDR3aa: CASSLRGEGTDTQYF
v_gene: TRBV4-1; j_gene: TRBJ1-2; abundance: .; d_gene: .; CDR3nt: TGCGCCAGCAGGCAACGGGAAGAGGCTAACTATGGCTACACCTTC; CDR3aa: CASRQREEANYGYTF
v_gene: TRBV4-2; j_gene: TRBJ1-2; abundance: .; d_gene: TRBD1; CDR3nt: TGTGCCAGCAGCCCAGGACAGGAAATTAACTATGGCTACACCTTC; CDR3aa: CASSPGQEINYGYTF
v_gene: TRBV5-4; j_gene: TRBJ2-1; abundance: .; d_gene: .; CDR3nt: TGTGCCAGCAGCTCTTCGACAGAGAGGCTAACAATGACGCAGTTCTTC; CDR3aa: CASSSSTERLTMTQFF
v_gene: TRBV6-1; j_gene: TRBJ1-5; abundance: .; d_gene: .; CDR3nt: TGTGCCAGCAGTGAGTCGTGGCTCCCAGGGCCCCAGCATTTT; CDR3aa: CASSESWLPGPQHF
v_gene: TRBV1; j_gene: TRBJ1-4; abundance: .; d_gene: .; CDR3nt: TGCACCACCGACCCCCTGGGGGAAAAACTGTTTTTT; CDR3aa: CTTDPLGEKLFF
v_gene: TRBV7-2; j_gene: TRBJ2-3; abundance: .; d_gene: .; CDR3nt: TGTGCCAGCAGCTTAGTTGGGGGGGCCGCCGCGGATACGCAGTATTTT; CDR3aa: CASSLVGGAAADTQYF
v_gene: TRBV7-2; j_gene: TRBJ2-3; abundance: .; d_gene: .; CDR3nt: TGTGCCAGCAGCTTCAGGGGGGCCGAAGATACGCAGTATTTT; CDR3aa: CASSFRGAEDTQYF
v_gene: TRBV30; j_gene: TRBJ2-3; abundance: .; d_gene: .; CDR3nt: TGTGCCTGGAATACGGGGGCTCGGACAGATACGCAGTATTTT; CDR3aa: CAWNTGARTDTQYF
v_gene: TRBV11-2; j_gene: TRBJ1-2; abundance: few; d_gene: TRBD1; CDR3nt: TGTGCCAGCAGTCCGGACAGGGACTATGGCTACACCTTC; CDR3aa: CASSPDRDYGYTF
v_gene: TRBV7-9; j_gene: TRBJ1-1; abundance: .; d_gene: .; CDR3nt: TGTGCCAGCAGCTTAGTTCCGCGGACAGTGAACACTGAAGCTTTCTTT; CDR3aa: CASSLVPRTVNTEAFF
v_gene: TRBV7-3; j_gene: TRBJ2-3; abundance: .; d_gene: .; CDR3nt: TGTGCCAGCAGCCCTACTGGAGGCACAGATACGCAGTATTTT; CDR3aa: CASSPTGGTDTQYF
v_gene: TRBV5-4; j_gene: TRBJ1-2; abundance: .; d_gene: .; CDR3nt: TGTGCCAGCAGCCCCCCAGGGGCCGAAGCCATCTATGGCTACACCTTC; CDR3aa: CASSPPGAEAIYGYTF
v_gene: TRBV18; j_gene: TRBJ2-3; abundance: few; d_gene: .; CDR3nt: TGTGCCAGCTCACCAAGAGAAGATACGCAGTATTTT; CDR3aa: CASSPREDTQYF
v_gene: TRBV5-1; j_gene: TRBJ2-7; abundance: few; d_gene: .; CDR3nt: TGCGCCAGCAGCTTGGGACGGAGCTCCTACGAGCAGTACTTC; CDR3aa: CASSLGRSSYEQYF
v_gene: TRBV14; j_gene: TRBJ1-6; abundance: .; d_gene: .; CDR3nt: TGTGCCAGCAGCCAAGACTCACCCCTCCACTTT; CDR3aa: CASSQDSPLHF
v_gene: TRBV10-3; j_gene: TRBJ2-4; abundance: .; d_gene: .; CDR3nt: TGTGCCATCAGTGAGGGGGCCAAAAACATTCAGTACTTC; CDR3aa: CAISEGAKNIQYF
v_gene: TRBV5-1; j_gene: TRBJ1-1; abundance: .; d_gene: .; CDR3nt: TGCGCCAGCAGCCTTACCACAGGGAAACGGACTGAAGCTTTCTTT; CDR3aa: CASSLTTGKRTEAFF
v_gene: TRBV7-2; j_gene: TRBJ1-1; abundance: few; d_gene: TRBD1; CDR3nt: TGTGCCAGCAGCTTAGAGCTGCGGACAGGGCTAATGAACACTGAAGCTTTCTTT; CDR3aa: CASSLELRTGLMNTEAFF
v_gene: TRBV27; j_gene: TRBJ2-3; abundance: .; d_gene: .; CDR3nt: TGTGCCAGCAGTTTTTCATCCGGGATGGAGCAGTATTTT; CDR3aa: CASSFSSGMEQYF
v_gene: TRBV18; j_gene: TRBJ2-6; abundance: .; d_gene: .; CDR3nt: TGTGCCAGCTCACCAGACCAGGGTCAGGCTGGGGCCAACGTCCTGACTTTC; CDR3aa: CASSPDQGQAGANVLTF
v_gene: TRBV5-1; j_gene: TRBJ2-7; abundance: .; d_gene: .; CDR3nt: TGCGCCAGCAGCTTGGCCAGGGCCAGCTCCTACGAGCAGTACTTC; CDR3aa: CASSLARASSYEQYF
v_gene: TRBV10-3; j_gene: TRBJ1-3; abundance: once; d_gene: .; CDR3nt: TGTGCCATCGGCGACGGGACGATCGGTGGAAACACCATATATTTT; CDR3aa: CAIGDGTIGGNTIYF
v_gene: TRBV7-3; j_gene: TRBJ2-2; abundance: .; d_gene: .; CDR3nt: TGTGCCAGCAGCTTAATGTCAGGGCCCGGGGAGCTGTTTTTT; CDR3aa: CASSLMSGPGELFF
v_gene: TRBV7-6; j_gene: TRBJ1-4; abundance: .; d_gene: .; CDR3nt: TGTGCCAGCAGCTTGGGCCTAAGCGGTGAAAAACTGTTTTTT; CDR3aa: CASSLGLSGEKLFF
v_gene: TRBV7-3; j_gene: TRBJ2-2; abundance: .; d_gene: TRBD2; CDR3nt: TGTGCCAGCAGCTTATTTCCTAGCGGCGCCGGGGAGCTGTTTTTT; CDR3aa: CASSLFPSGAGELFF
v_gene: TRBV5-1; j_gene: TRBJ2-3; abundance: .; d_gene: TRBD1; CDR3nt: TGCGCCAGCAGCTTAGGGACAGGGGAAGATACGCAGTATTTT; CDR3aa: CASSLGTGEDTQYF
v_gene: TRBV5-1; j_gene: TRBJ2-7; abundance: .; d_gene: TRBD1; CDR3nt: TGCGCCAGCAGCGTACGGGGACAACAGGGGCGCGACGAGCAGTACTTC; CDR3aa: CASSVRGQQGRDEQYF
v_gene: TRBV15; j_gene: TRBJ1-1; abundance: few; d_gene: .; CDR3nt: TGTGCCACCAGCAAGAGGGGTGACACTGAAGCTTTCTTT; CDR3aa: CATSKRGDTEAFF
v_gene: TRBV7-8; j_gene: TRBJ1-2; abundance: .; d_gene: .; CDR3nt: TGTGCCAGCAGCGTAGTCCCCGAATCGGGCTACACCTTC; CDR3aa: CASSVVPESGYTF
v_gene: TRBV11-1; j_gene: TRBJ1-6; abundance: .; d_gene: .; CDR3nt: TGTGCCAGCAGCGGGACACACGATAATTCACCCCTCCACTTT; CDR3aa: CASSGTHDNSPLHF
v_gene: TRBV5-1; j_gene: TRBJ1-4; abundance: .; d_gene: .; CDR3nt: TGCGCCAGCAGCTTGGCAGGAAGCTCAACTAATGAAAAACTGTTTTTT; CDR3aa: CASSLAGSSTNEKLFF
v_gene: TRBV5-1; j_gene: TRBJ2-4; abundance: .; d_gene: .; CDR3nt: TGTGCCAGCAGCTTTGGAAACATTCAGTACTTC; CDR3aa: CASSFGNIQYF
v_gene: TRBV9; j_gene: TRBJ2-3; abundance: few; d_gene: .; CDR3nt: TGTGCCAGCAGCACCGTGGGGGACGGCACAGATACGCAGTATTTT; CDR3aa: CASSTVGDGTDTQYF
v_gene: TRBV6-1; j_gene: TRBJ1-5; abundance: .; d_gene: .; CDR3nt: TGTGCCAGCAGTGATTCGGGAGGAGGGAGGCCCCAGCATTTT; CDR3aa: CASSDSGGGRPQHF
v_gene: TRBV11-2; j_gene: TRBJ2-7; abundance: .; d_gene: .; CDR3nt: TGTGCCAGCAGCTTTGTCCACAACCCATCCTACGAGCAGTACTTC; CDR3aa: CASSFVHNPSYEQYF